This T cell receptor (beta chain) was identified during a study of radiation and T cells in renal cell carcinoma. The study's findings and limits: From baseline, blood top tumor clonotypes peaked at 2 weeks post-radiation.

Some clones are missing from TCRdb's copy, which holds only in-frame ones; the method was immunoSEQ multiplex PCR. The top ten hold around 4.4% of the sample, which has 130,000 to 150,000 clones, about 87% seen once. With regard to this clone: Its specificity is not known.

Time point: baseline pretreatment blood. This sample's treatment: 15 Gy SBRT to primary tumor, nephrectomy 4 weeks later. After SBRT, blood was collected at 2 and 4 weeks, plus baseline. The CDR3 has 15 residues. V dropped 7 bases and J dropped 6 bases, with 18 bases sitting between them. CDR1 is LNHDA and CDR2 is SQIVND in the germline V gene (reference sequence). The clonotype was recovered from a woman in her 70s with renal cell carcinoma. The starting material was blood, obtained from a patient whose treatment included radiotherapy and nephrectomy. This rearrangement joins TRBV19 to TRBJ1-4; D perhaps matches TRBD1 (5 bases). For the CDR3, the DNA is TGTGCCAGTAAAACCACCGGGACGGCGGATGAAAAACTGTTTTTT. Translated, it gives CASKTTGTADEKLFF. The full variable domain, rest sourced from reference TRBV19 and TRBJ1-4, is DGGITQSPKYLFRKEGQNVTLSCEQNLNHDAMYWYRQDPGQGLRLIYYSQIVNDFQKGDIAEGYSVSREKKESFPLTVTSAQKNPTAFYLCASKTTGTADEKLFFGSGTQLSVL.